This TCR beta chain originates from a study of post-analysis software for immune sequencing data. Findings of the study overall: Versus controls, multiple sclerosis patients showed significantly lower diversity (normalized Chao1). Elevated frequency relative to controls characterized 4 or 5 TRBV segments in patients, TRBV5-6, TRBV5-1 and TRBV20-1 among them. Strong same-batch co-clustering of samples appeared with F measure clustering.

The sample holds a few counts of this clonotype. Its specificity is not known. Unique molecular identifiers featured in each of the TCR beta cDNA libraries. TCRdb called the PCR reads again in MiXCR, with one record for every CDR3 protein. The data show a few hundred thousand distinct CDR3 sequences, roughly 38% seen once. Germline lookup yields CDR1 DFQATT and CDR2 SNEGSKA (reference sequence). After removal of 1 base from V and 2 bases from J, the junction contained 7 bases not matched to a gene. The CDR3 is 15 residues long. The chain combines TRBV20-1 with TRBJ2-7; 8 bases align to TRBD1. This receptor was identified in a girl aged 10 to 17 with multiple sclerosis. Sequenced: blood. CDR3 region: CSARGGDRFTYEQYF. The CDR3 DNA follows: TGCAGTGCTAGAGGGGGGGACAGGTTCACCTACGAGCAGTACTTC.